The 22 T cell receptor beta chains given below trace back to one sample, sequenced in a study of T cell repertoires in cytomegalovirus infection. Using its own MiXCR run on the reads, TCRdb lists one record per CDR3 protein. The sample yields around 270,000 distinct CDR3 sequences, approximately 9% seen once. The sequenced sample was PBMCs. The receptors originated from a human donor in good health (CMV status not recorded). Some clones in this sample may be carry-over from other donors' samples.

In its sample, this clonotype was seen many times. The V gene is TRBV7-8, the J gene TRBJ2-2; D may correspond to TRBD1 or TRBD2 (6 bases each). The CDR3 has 15 residues. Trimming stripped 0 bases from V and 5 bases from J, with 10 bases between. The germline gives CDR1 SGHVS, CDR2 FQNEAQ. The CDR3 nucleotides are TGTGCCAGCAGCTTAGCGGGGGGCTTGACCGGGGAGCTGTTTTTT. Its protein is CASSLAGGLTGELFF.

The V gene is TRBV6-1, the J gene TRBJ1-5; D unresolved. Germline V gene data show CDR1 as MNHNS and CDR2 as SASEGT. V dropped 8 bases and J dropped 2 bases, with 10 bases sitting between them. This CDR3 has 13 residues. The CDR3 reads CASAPLRNQPQHF. In DNA, the CDR3 is TGTGCCAGCGCCCCCCTCCGCAATCAGCCCCAGCATTTT.

This clonotype was seen at least ten times. This chain joins TRBV6-2 or TRBV6-3 and TRBJ2-7; 10 nucleotides match TRBD2. CDR1 and CDR2 (germline): MNHEY, SVGEGT. CDR3 length: 15 residues. After removal of 2 bases from V and 6 bases from J, the junction contained 7 bases not matched to a gene. CDR3 loop: CASSYGLAGAPEQYF. Here the CDR3 DNA reads TGTGCCAGCAGTTACGGGCTAGCGGGAGCCCCCGAGCAGTACTTC.

This clonotype was recorded many times. In nucleotides, the CDR3 is TGTGCCAGCAACCGAATAGCGGCTGGCACAGATACGCAGTATTTT. It translates to CASNRIAAGTDTQYF. The chain carries TRBV6-2 or TRBV6-3 and TRBJ2-3; D perhaps matches TRBD2 (6 bases). The ends were cut back, 7 bases at V and 1 base at J, with 15 bases in the middle. The germline CDR1 and CDR2 sequences are MNHEY and SVGEGT. This CDR3 region has 15 residues.

This clonotype was counted many times. This rearrangement joins TRBV7-8 to TRBJ2-7, with D maybe TRBD1 (5 bases). CDR3 length: 16 amino acids. In germline, CDR1 is SGHVS, CDR2 FQNEAQ. V shed 0 bases and J shed 5 bases, with 17 bases lying between them. The CDR3 is CASSLALGQGFDEQYF. The CDR3 DNA is TGTGCCAGCAGCTTAGCGCTGGGGCAGGGATTTGACGAGCAGTACTTC.

This clonotype showed up just a few times. The rearrangement joins TRBV20-1 to TRBJ1-6, with D maybe TRBD1 (6 bases). This CDR3 is built from 12 residues. Germline assignment: CDR1 DFQATT and CDR2 SNEGSKA (reference sequence). V lost 5 bases to trimming and J lost 8 bases, with 10 bases between them. For the CDR3, the DNA is TGCAGTGCTCCAAACAGGGATTCACCCCTCCACTTT. Translating gives CSAPNRDSPLHF.

This clonotype was counted ten times or more. The chain combines TRBV7-2 with TRBJ2-7; D might be TRBD1 (5 bases). The germline V gene encodes CDR1 SGHTA and CDR2 FQGNSA. The CDR3 is 13 residues long. V was cut by 1 base and J by 6 bases, with 10 bases left in between. The CDR3 region has the DNA TGTGCCAGCAGCTTAGGCCATAGGGGCGAGCAGTACTTC. It yields the protein CASSLGHRGEQYF.

Many counts were recorded for this clonotype. V gene TRBV7-2 combines with J gene TRBJ1-2; maybe TRBD1 (5 bases). Germline CDR1 reads SGHTA; CDR2 reads FQGNSA. Deletions cut 1 base from V and 1 base from J, with 13 bases between. The CDR3 has 16 residues. The CDR3 DNA sequence: TGTGCCAGCAGCTTAGTTGGATCCGGGGGTAACTATGGCTACACCTTC. Encoded protein: CASSLVGSGGNYGYTF.

This clonotype was observed a few times. The chain has TRBV2 and TRBJ2-3; 10 positions match TRBD2. Trimming at V came to 5 bases and at J to 4 bases, leaving 3 bases not matched to a gene. CDR3 size: 14 residues. Germline CDR1 and CDR2: SNHLY and FYNNEI. In nucleotides, the CDR3 is TGTGCCAGCAGTCCTAGCGGGGGCTCAGATACGCAGTATTTT. Residues: CASSPSGGSDTQYF.

This clonotype was seen repeatedly, ten times or more. The rearrangement links TRBV7-2 to TRBJ2-1; weak D call: TRBD2 (5 bases). CDR3 length equals 17 residues. Trimming left V 1 base short and J 2 bases short, with 15 bases between. From germline, CDR1 is SGHTA and CDR2 FQGNSA. The CDR3 here is CASSLEAGGPPYNEQFF. CDR3 DNA: TGTGCCAGCAGCTTAGAGGCGGGTGGTCCCCCCTACAATGAGCAGTTCTTC.

The table lists this clonotype with many counts. The rearrangement uses TRBV7-2 and TRBJ2-1; TRBD2 matches at 11 bases. This CDR3 is built from 17 residues. Germline CDR1 is SGHTA and CDR2 is FQGNSA. After removal of 8 bases from V and 5 bases from J, the junction contained 14 bases not matched to a gene. CDR3 loop: CASGEPVLAGANNEQFF. CDR3 in DNA: TGTGCCAGCGGAGAGCCGGTACTAGCGGGGGCTAACAATGAGCAGTTCTTC. The variable domain in full, with the rest retrieved from reference TRBV7-2 and TRBJ2-1, is GAGVSQSPSNKVTEKGKDVELRCDPISGHTALYWYRQSLGQGLEFLIYFQGNSAPDKSGLPSDRFSAERTGGSVSTLTIQRTQQEDSAVYLCASGEPVLAGANNEQFFGPGTRLTVL.

This clonotype has ten or more counts. The rearrangement joins TRBV7-2 to TRBJ2-1; no reliable D call. Deletions cut 4 bases from V and 0 bases from J, with 4 bases between. This CDR3 region has 13 residues. Germline CDR1 is SGHTA and CDR2 is FQGNSA. As DNA, the CDR3 is TGTGCCAGCAGCTACAGCTCCTACAATGAGCAGTTCTTC. This encodes CASSYSSYNEQFF.

The V gene is TRBV4-3, the J gene TRBJ2-1, with 10 bases matching TRBD2. Per germline, CDR1 LGHNA and CDR2 YSLEER. The CDR3 runs to 17 residues. V gave up 0 bases and J gave up 12 bases; unmatched junction bases: 14. CDR3 sequence (DNA): TGCGCCAGCAGCCAAGACCGAACTAGCGGGGCGAGGTTTGGGCAGTTCTTC. This sequence encodes CASSQDRTSGARFGQFF.

This clonotype was counted ten times or more. The V call is TRBV7-6, the J call TRBJ2-5, with D unclear. The CDR3 extends over 13 amino acids. CDR1 and CDR2 (germline): SGHVS, FNYEAQ. V was pared by 5 bases and J by 0 bases, with 7 bases between. CDR3 coding DNA: TGTGCCAGCAGCCCCCAATACCAAGAGACCCAGTACTTC. This codes for CASSPQYQETQYF. Supplemented by reference TRBV7-6 and TRBJ2-5, the full variable domain reads GAGVSQSPRYKVTKRGQDVALRCDPISGHVSLYWYRQALGQGPEFLTYFNYEAQQDKSGLPNDRFSAERPEGSISTLTIQRTEQRDSAMYRCASSPQYQETQYFGPGTRLLVL.

This clonotype was recorded many times. The chain recombines TRBV7-2 with TRBJ2-5; D tentatively fits TRBD1 or TRBD2 (5 bases each). Trimming shortened V by 2 bases and J by 1 base, and 14 bases separated the two germline ends. The CDR3 has 16 amino acids. Germline CDR1 reads SGHTA; CDR2 reads FQGNSA. The CDR3 loop is CASSLRGRGAQETQYF. DNA for the CDR3: TGTGCCAGCAGCTTACGAGGGCGAGGGGCCCAAGAGACCCAGTACTTC.

The CDR3 is CSARDPRGLAVSYNEQFF. The CDR3 DNA follows: TGCAGTGCTAGAGATCCCCGGGGACTAGCGGTCTCCTACAATGAGCAGTTCTTC. This chain links TRBV20-1 with TRBJ2-1, with 11 bases lining up with TRBD2. CDR1 and CDR2 (germline): DFQATT, SNEGSKA (reference sequence). There are 18 residues in the CDR3. Trimming cost V 0 bases and J 0 bases; bases outside gene matches: 7.

This clonotype occurred many times. The V and J genes are TRBV6-2 or TRBV6-3 and TRBJ1-5; possible D gene TRBD1, 5 bases. Germline V CDR1 and CDR2: MNHEY, SVGEGT. Trimming took off 7 bases at V and 0 bases at J, with 13 bases between the two ends. The length of the CDR3 is 15 residues. The CDR3 DNA reads TGTGCCAGCACCACTCCGGGGCATAGCAATCAGCCCCAGCATTTT. Translation: CASTTPGHSNQPQHF.

This chain uses TRBV18 with TRBJ2-1, with D tentatively TRBD2 (7 bases). There are 15 residues in the CDR3. Germline V gives CDR1 KGHSH, CDR2 LQKENI. V lost 2 bases to trimming and J lost 7 bases, with 15 bases between them. The CDR3 coding sequence is TGTGCCAGCTCACCAGGGGGGGGGCCGGTTAATGAGCAGTTCTTC. Translated, it gives CASSPGGGPVNEQFF.

This chain joins TRBV30 and TRBJ1-1, with TRBD1 as a possible D gene (5 bases). CDR1 and CDR2 from the germline V gene are GTSNPN and SVGIG (reference sequence). The germline V and J ends were trimmed by 5 bases and 6 bases, with 13 bases remaining between them. The CDR3 is 12 amino acids. The CDR3 DNA follows: TGTGCCTGGGCCAACAGGTACGCTGAAGCTTTCTTT. Amino acids: CAWANRYAEAFF. Full variable domain (outside the CDR3, taken from reference TRBV30 and TRBJ1-1): SQTIHQWPATLVQPVGSPLSLECTVEGTSNPNLYWYRQAAGRGLQLLFYSVGIGQISSEVPQNLSASRPQDRQFILSSKKLLLSDSGFYLCAWANRYAEAFFGQGTRLTVV.

This clonotype appeared many times. V usage is TRBV7-9 and J usage is TRBJ2-7; D ambiguous. The germline gives CDR1 SEHNR, CDR2 FQNEAQ (reference sequence). The V and J ends lost 1 base and 2 bases respectively, with 3 bases between them. CDR3 size: 12 residues. The CDR3 protein is CASSLVTYEQYF. CDR3 nucleotide sequence: TGTGCCAGCAGCTTAGTCACCTACGAGCAGTACTTC.

This clonotype showed up many times. The rearrangement uses TRBV4-3 and TRBJ1-1; D call uncertain. The CDR3 contains 16 residues. The ends were cut back, 3 bases at V and 1 base at J, with 15 bases in the middle. Germline lookup yields CDR1 LGHNA and CDR2 YSLEER. CDR3 nucleotide sequence: TGCGCCAGCAGCCAGAGCCAAGGACGGCCGAACACTGAAGCTTTCTTT. Amino acid sequence: CASSQSQGRPNTEAFF.

This clonotype was observed at least ten times. V usage is TRBV7-6 and J usage is TRBJ2-7; D perhaps matches TRBD2 (6 bases). V lost 5 bases, J lost 3 bases, and 17 bases lay in between. The CDR3 runs to 15 residues. In germline, CDR1 is SGHVS, CDR2 FNYEAQ. Written as DNA, the CDR3 is TGTGCCAGCAGCCTTGCCCGGGGGTTGGGCTACGAGCAGTACTTC. This codes for CASSLARGLGYEQYF.